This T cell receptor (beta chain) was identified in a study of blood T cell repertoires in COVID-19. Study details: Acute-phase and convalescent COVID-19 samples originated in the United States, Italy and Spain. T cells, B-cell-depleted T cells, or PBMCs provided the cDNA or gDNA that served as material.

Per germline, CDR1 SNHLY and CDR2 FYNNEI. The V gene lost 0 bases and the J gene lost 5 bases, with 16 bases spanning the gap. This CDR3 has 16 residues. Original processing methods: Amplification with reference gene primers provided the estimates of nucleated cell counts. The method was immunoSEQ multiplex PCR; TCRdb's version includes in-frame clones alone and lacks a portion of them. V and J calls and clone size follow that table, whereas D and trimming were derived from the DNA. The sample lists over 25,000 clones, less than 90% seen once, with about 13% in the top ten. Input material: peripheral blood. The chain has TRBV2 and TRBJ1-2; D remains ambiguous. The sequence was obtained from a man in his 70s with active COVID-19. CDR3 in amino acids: CASSEAGGRTGYGYTF. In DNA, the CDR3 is TGTGCCAGCAGTGAAGCCGGCGGCAGGACGGGGTATGGCTACACCTTC.